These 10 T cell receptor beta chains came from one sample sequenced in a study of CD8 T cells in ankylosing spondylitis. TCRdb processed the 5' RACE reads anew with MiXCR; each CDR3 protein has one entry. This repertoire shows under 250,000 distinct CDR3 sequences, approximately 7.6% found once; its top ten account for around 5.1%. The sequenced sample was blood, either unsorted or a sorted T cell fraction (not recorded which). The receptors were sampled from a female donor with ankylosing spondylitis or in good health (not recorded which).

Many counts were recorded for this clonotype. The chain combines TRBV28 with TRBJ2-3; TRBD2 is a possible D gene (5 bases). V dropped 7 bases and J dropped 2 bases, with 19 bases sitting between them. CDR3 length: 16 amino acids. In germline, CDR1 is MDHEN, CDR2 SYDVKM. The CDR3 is CASTFGAERLTDTQYF. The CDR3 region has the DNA TGTGCCAGCACTTTCGGAGCGGAGCGCCTCACAGATACGCAGTATTTT.

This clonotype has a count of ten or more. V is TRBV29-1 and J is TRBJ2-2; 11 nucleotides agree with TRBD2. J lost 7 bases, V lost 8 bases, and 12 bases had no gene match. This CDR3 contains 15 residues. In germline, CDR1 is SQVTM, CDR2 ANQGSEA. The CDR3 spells CSSWTSGSGVGELFF. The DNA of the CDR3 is TGCAGCTCCTGGACTAGCGGGTCTGGAGTCGGGGAGCTGTTTTTT.

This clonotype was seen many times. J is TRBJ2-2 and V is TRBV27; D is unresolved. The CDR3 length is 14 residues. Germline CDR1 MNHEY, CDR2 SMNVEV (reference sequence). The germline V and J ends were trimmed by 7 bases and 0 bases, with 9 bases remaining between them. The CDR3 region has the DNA TGTGCCAGCAAAGGGCTAGCGAACACCGGGGAGCTGTTTTTT. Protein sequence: CASKGLANTGELFF.

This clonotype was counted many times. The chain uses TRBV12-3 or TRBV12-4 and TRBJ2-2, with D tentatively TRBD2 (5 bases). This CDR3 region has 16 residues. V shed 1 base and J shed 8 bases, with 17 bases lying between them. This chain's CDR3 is CASSLEGVRAIGELFF. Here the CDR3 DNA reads TGTGCCAGCAGTTTAGAGGGAGTAAGGGCGATAGGGGAGCTGTTTTTT.

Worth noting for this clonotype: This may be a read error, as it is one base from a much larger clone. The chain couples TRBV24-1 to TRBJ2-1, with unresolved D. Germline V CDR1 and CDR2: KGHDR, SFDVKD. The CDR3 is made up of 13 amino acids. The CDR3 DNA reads TGTGTCACCAGTGATTGGAGAGGAAATGAGCAGTTCTTC. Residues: CVTSDWRGNEQFF.

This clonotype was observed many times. CDR3 sequence (DNA): TGTGCCAGCAGTTTGTCAGGGATCTACGAGCAGTACTTC. Translation: CASSLSGIYEQYF. The rearrangement uses TRBV27 and TRBJ2-7; D perhaps matches TRBD1 (5 bases). This CDR3 is 13 amino acids long. Deletions cut 3 bases from V and 3 bases from J, with 9 bases between. The germline gives CDR1 MNHEY, CDR2 SMNVEV (reference sequence).

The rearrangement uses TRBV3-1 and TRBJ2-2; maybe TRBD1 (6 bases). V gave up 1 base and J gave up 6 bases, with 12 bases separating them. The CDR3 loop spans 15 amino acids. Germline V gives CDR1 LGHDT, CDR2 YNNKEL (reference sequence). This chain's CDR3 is CASSQVMGAPGELFF. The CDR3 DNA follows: TGTGCCAGCAGCCAAGTGATGGGGGCCCCCGGGGAGCTGTTTTTT.

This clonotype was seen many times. This CDR3 is CASRIMGPGGTQYF. As DNA, the CDR3 is TGTGCCAGCAGAATAATGGGACCGGGTGGTACGCAGTATTTT. The J gene is TRBJ2-3, the V gene TRBV28; D is tentatively TRBD1 or TRBD2 (5 bases each). CDR3 length equals 14 residues. Per germline, CDR1 MDHEN and CDR2 SYDVKM. V gave up 6 bases and J gave up 8 bases, with 18 bases separating them.

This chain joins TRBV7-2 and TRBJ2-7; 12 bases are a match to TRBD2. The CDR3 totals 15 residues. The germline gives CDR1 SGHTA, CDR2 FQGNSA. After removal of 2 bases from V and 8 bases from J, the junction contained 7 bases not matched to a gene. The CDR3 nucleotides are TGTGCCAGCAGCTTACGACTAGCGGGAGAAGCTAAGCAGTACTTC. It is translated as CASSLRLAGEAKQYF.

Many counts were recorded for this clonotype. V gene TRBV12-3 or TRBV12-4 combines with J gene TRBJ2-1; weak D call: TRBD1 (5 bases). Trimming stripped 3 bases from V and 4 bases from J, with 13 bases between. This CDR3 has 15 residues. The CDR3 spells CASSLGLKGYNEQFF. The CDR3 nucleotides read TGTGCCAGCAGTTTGGGGCTCAAGGGGTACAATGAGCAGTTCTTC.